This is a list of T cell receptor beta chains from one sample in a study of blood T cell repertoires in COVID-19. The protocol was immunoSEQ multiplex PCR, while the TCRdb copy is restricted to in-frame clones and leaves out a portion. The sample yields 250,000 to 300,000 clones, about 87% seen once. Input material: peripheral blood. The receptor set was obtained from a woman in her 70s with COVID-19, enrolled during active disease. Both conserved end residues are part of each CDR3. The order of the fields is J gene, clone size, D gene, V gene, CDR3 protein, CDR3 DNA. D genes are given only for firm matches. Some rows have no size entry. The others give once, few or many, or a class for an expanded clone.

J gene: TRBJ1-2; clone size: NA; D gene: NA; V gene: TRBV30; CDR3 protein: CAWSAFRERGYTF; CDR3 DNA: TGTGCCTGGAGCGCCTTTAGGGAGAGGGGCTACACCTTC
J gene: TRBJ1-1; clone size: NA; D gene: NA; V gene: TRBV12-3/TRBV12-4; CDR3 protein: CASSSDRAAFF; CDR3 DNA: TGTGCCAGCAGTTCGGACAGAGCCGCTTTCTTT
J gene: TRBJ1-5; clone size: NA; D gene: NA; V gene: TRBV24-1; CDR3 protein: CATSDSLQPQHF; CDR3 DNA: TGTGCCACCAGTGATTCGTTACAGCCCCAGCATTTT
J gene: TRBJ1-1; clone size: NA; D gene: NA; V gene: TRBV27; CDR3 protein: CASSPIDRNTEAFF; CDR3 DNA: TGTGCCAGCAGTCCTATTGACAGGAACACTGAAGCTTTCTTT
J gene: TRBJ1-1; clone size: NA; D gene: NA; V gene: TRBV7-8; CDR3 protein: CASSLKGELNTEAFF; CDR3 DNA: TGTGCCAGCAGCCTCAAAGGGGAATTGAACACTGAAGCTTTCTTT
J gene: TRBJ1-3; clone size: NA; D gene: NA; V gene: TRBV21-1; CDR3 protein: CASSRIRDNSGNTIYF; CDR3 DNA: TGTGCCAGCAGCAGAATCCGGGACAACTCTGGAAACACCATATATTTT
J gene: TRBJ1-1; clone size: NA; D gene: TRBD1; V gene: TRBV5-4; CDR3 protein: CASSTQQGEGTEAFF; CDR3 DNA: TGTGCCAGCAGCACACAGCAGGGGGAAGGGACTGAAGCTTTCTTT
J gene: TRBJ2-1; clone size: NA; D gene: TRBD2; V gene: TRBV5-1; CDR3 protein: CASSPGTSGIYNEQFF; CDR3 DNA: TGCGCCAGCAGCCCCGGGACTAGCGGGATTTACAATGAGCAGTTCTTC
J gene: TRBJ1-3; clone size: once; D gene: NA; V gene: TRBV7-3; CDR3 protein: CASSLTGAGNTIYF; CDR3 DNA: TGTGCCAGCAGCTTAACAGGGGCTGGAAACACCATATATTTT
J gene: TRBJ1-2; clone size: NA; D gene: TRBD1; V gene: TRBV28; CDR3 protein: CASSLRTGGFYGYTF; CDR3 DNA: TGTGCCAGCAGTTTAAGGACAGGGGGCTTCTATGGCTACACCTTC
J gene: TRBJ1-6; clone size: NA; D gene: TRBD1; V gene: TRBV5-1; CDR3 protein: CASSFGTENSPLHF; CDR3 DNA: TGCGCCAGCAGCTTTGGGACAGAAAATTCACCCCTCCACTTT
J gene: TRBJ2-7; clone size: NA; D gene: NA; V gene: TRBV15; CDR3 protein: CATSPSIRYEQYF; CDR3 DNA: TGTGCCACCAGCCCCTCCATTAGATACGAGCAGTACTTC
J gene: TRBJ1-3; clone size: NA; D gene: NA; V gene: TRBV9; CDR3 protein: CASQGGVGAGNTIYF; CDR3 DNA: TGTGCCAGTCAGGGAGGGGTCGGCGCTGGAAACACCATATATTTT
J gene: TRBJ2-5; clone size: NA; D gene: NA; V gene: TRBV5-1; CDR3 protein: CASGNSYQETQYF; CDR3 DNA: TGCGCCAGCGGCAATTCATACCAAGAGACCCAGTACTTC
J gene: TRBJ1-1; clone size: few; D gene: NA; V gene: TRBV30; CDR3 protein: CAWVPVLRVGMNTEAFF; CDR3 DNA: TGTGCCTGGGTTCCCGTTCTCAGGGTGGGGATGAACACTGAAGCTTTCTTT
J gene: TRBJ2-3; clone size: NA; D gene: NA; V gene: TRBV29-1; CDR3 protein: CSVEEGDFTDTQYF; CDR3 DNA: TGCAGCGTTGAAGAAGGGGACTTCACAGATACGCAGTATTTT
J gene: TRBJ2-3; clone size: NA; D gene: TRBD2; V gene: TRBV7-7; CDR3 protein: CASFLLWREPWGTQYF; CDR3 DNA: TGTGCTAGCTTTTTGTTATGGCGGGAGCCCTGGGGTACGCAGTATTTT
J gene: TRBJ2-7; clone size: NA; D gene: NA; V gene: TRBV6-5; CDR3 protein: CASSYSPGQSSYEQYF; CDR3 DNA: TGTGCCAGCAGTTACTCTCCAGGACAGAGCTCCTACGAGCAGTACTTC
J gene: TRBJ1-1; clone size: few; D gene: NA; V gene: TRBV6-2/TRBV6-3; CDR3 protein: CASSYELLLNTEAFF; CDR3 DNA: TGTGCCAGCAGTTACGAACTCCTTCTGAACACTGAAGCTTTCTTT
J gene: TRBJ2-7; clone size: once; D gene: TRBD2; V gene: TRBV19; CDR3 protein: CASSSIAGAVYEQYF; CDR3 DNA: TGTGCCAGTAGTAGCATAGCGGGAGCAGTATACGAGCAGTACTTC